The entry that follows covers one T cell receptor beta chain sequence. Its antigen is still unknown. The sample originates from a study of Graves' ophthalmopathy and Graves' hyperthyroidism. For the study at large: Peripheral blood was gathered at the point of initial diagnosis, before any treatment started.

Other autoimmune diseases, uncontrolled infections, pregnancy or lactation excluded patients from enrollment. Transcripts of RNA were the source for amplifying TCR beta CDR3 regions. HTBI-primed RT-PCR formed the first round, and a multiplex PCR formed the second. TCRdb independently ran MiXCR on the multiplex PCR reads; one entry per CDR3 protein. The sample lists around 600,000 distinct CDR3 sequences, about 41% occurring once. Trimming removed 6 bases at V and 8 bases at J, with 16 bases between. The V gene's germline CDR1 is LNHDA and CDR2 SQIVND (reference sequence). This CDR3 contains 14 residues. Overall study findings and caveats: Most thyroid clonotypes expanded beyond 0.001 frequency were also found in blood. As the model predicted ophthalmopathy progression, it achieved a sensitivity of 70.59% and a specificity of approximately 72%.

This TCR came from an adult man with Graves' ophthalmopathy. The specimen was peripheral blood. The chain links TRBV19 to TRBJ2-2; D might be TRBD1 (6 bases). The CDR3 protein is CASRMPSGTGELFF. The CDR3 region has the DNA TGTGCCAGTAGGATGCCATCCGGGACAGGGGAGCTGTTTTTT. Based on the CDR3 plus reference TRBV19 and TRBJ2-2, the full variable domain is DGGITQSPKYLFRKEGQNVTLSCEQNLNHDAMYWYRQDPGQGLRLIYYSQIVNDFQKGDIAEGYSVSREKKESFPLTVTSAQKNPTAFYLCASRMPSGTGELFFGEGSRLTVL.